The next 31 T cell receptor beta chains were all read from a single sample in a study of OX40 agonist ivuxolimab in advanced cancers. Profiling relied on immunoSEQ multiplex PCR, and the TCRdb table lists in-frame clones only, not all of them. The sample records around 72,000 clones, over 75% being singletons. The sample was CD4+ or CD8+ T cells sorted from blood, taken in a trial of the OX40 agonist ivuxolimab. The receptors were sampled from an adult with an advanced solid tumor such as melanoma, head and neck, liver or kidney cancer.

The rearrangement uses TRBV5-6 and TRBJ2-1; D is possibly TRBD1 or TRBD2 (6 bases each). This CDR3 has 14 residues. V shed 3 bases and J shed 6 bases, with 13 bases lying between them. Germline loops: CDR1 SGHDT, CDR2 YYEEEE. The CDR3 DNA follows: TGTGCCAGCAGCTCGCTAGGAGGGGGCAATGAGCAGTTCTTC. The encoded protein is CASSSLGGGNEQFF.

This clone was recorded a few times. The CDR3 is CASSPYRGPASGNTIYF. The CDR3 bases are TGTGCCAGCAGCCCTTACAGGGGCCCGGCCTCTGGAAACACCATATATTTT. The chain uses TRBV7-8 and TRBJ1-3; 7 bases are a match to TRBD1. The CDR3 loop spans 17 amino acids. Germline trimming cut 5 bases from V and 0 bases from J; bases unmatched to any gene: 10. From germline, CDR1 is SGHVS and CDR2 FQNEAQ.

V usage is TRBV7-9 and J usage is TRBJ2-5, with 12 bases aligning to TRBD2. This CDR3 has 15 amino acids. The V gene end was trimmed by 5 bases and the J gene end by 4 bases; junction bases not matched to a gene: 5. Germline CDR1 is SEHNR and CDR2 is FQNEAQ (reference sequence). The CDR3 protein is CASSPGLAGRETQYF. CDR3 DNA sequence: TGTGCCAGCAGCCCCGGACTAGCGGGGAGAGAGACCCAGTACTTC.

The chain is built from TRBV5-8 and TRBJ2-7; TRBD2 matches at 11 bases. CDR1 is SGHTS, CDR2 YDEGEE, per germline. The CDR3 runs 17 residues. The V segment lost 2 bases and the J segment 4 bases; nucleotides outside the gene matches: 11. The CDR3 coding sequence is TGTGCCAGCAGCTTTGGGGGAACTAGCGGGAGCAGTTACGAGCAGTACTTC. This gives the protein CASSFGGTSGSSYEQYF.

The J gene is TRBJ2-1, the V gene TRBV18; D gene unclear. With 3 bases removed from V and 9 bases from J, the gap between germline ends came to 18 bases. This CDR3 is built from 15 residues. Looked up from germline, CDR1 is KGHSH and CDR2 is LQKENI. CDR3 in DNA: TGTGCCAGCTCACCGGGCATGGCGTATGACGGTGAGCAGTTCTTC. Amino acid sequence: CASSPGMAYDGEQFF.

This chain connects TRBV30 to TRBJ2-2; possibly TRBD2 for D (6 bases). This CDR3 has 13 residues. Trimming stripped 4 bases from V and 5 bases from J, with 11 bases between. The germline V gene encodes CDR1 GTSNPN and CDR2 SVGIG (reference sequence). The CDR3 loop is CAWNRRETGELFF. CDR3 nucleotides: TGTGCCTGGAACCGGCGGGAAACCGGGGAGCTGTTTTTT.

Details on this clone: Other DNA variants within this sample encode the same CDR3. The chain recombines TRBV7-8 with TRBJ1-1; possible D gene TRBD1, 5 bases. The germline gives CDR1 SGHVS, CDR2 FQNEAQ. Trimming stripped 3 bases from V and 4 bases from J, with 9 bases between. The CDR3 consists of 13 residues. CDR3 nucleotide sequence: TGTGCCAGCAGCTTCGGGGGGGGCACTGAAGCTTTCTTT. Translating gives CASSFGGGTEAFF.

The rearrangement joins TRBV10-3 to TRBJ1-1; 9 bases agree with TRBD1. Trimming took 6 bases from V and 0 from J; bases not matched to a gene: 2. Germline V CDR1 and CDR2: ENHRY, SYGVKD. The length of the CDR3 is 14 residues. CDR3 residues: CAIRGTGMNTEAFF. In DNA form, the CDR3 reads TGTGCCATCAGGGGGACAGGGATGAACACTGAAGCTTTCTTT.

The chain recombines TRBV19 with TRBJ1-3, with 8 nucleotides matching TRBD1. With 9 bases clipped from V and 3 bases from J, the junction kept 10 bases outside the gene matches. Germline-derived CDR1 and CDR2 are LNHDA and SQIVND (reference sequence). The CDR3 length is 15 residues. The CDR3 DNA is TGTGCCAGCAGACCAGGGGGCGCGGGTGGAAACACCATATATTTT. This sequence encodes CASRPGGAGGNTIYF.

The chain couples TRBV19 to TRBJ1-1; TRBD1 matches 10 bases. CDR1 and CDR2 (germline): LNHDA, SQIVND (reference sequence). This CDR3 contains 19 residues. V was clipped by 7 bases and J by 1 base; unmatched bases: 18. The CDR3 reads CASIYGKPGQGWANTEAFF. The DNA for the CDR3 is TGTGCCAGTATTTATGGGAAACCGGGACAGGGGTGGGCGAACACTGAAGCTTTCTTT.

J is TRBJ1-3 and V is TRBV28; no clear D gene. V was cut by 2 bases and J by 0 bases, with 8 bases left in between. This CDR3 is built from 15 residues. CDR1 and CDR2 from the germline V gene are MDHEN and SYDVKM. The CDR3 here is CASSLRAPSGNTIYF. In nucleotides, the CDR3 is TGTGCCAGCAGTTTAAGGGCCCCCTCTGGAAACACCATATATTTT.

This chain joins TRBV29-1 and TRBJ2-3; 10 bases align to TRBD2. CDR1 is SQVTM and CDR2 is ANQGSEA in the germline V gene. V was clipped by 4 bases and J by 6 bases; unmatched bases: 7. This CDR3 comprises 14 residues. The DNA for the CDR3 is TGCAGCGTTGCTGGGCTAGCGGGAGTGGATACGCAGTATTTT. It codes for CSVAGLAGVDTQYF.

The chain combines TRBV4-1 with TRBJ2-2; D unclear. The V gene lost 3 bases and the J gene lost 8 bases, with 19 bases spanning the gap. The CDR3 contains 16 residues. CDR1 is MGHRA, CDR2 YSYEKL, per germline. CDR3 sequence (DNA): TGCGCCAGCAGCCACGGCCGGAACTCAAGCTCTGGGGAGCTGTTTTTT. Translating it yields CASSHGRNSSSGELFF.

This clone was found a few times. The chain carries TRBV28 and TRBJ1-5, with D uncertain. Looked up from germline, CDR1 is MDHEN and CDR2 is SYDVKM. The CDR3 consists of 16 residues. V lost 3 bases and J lost 0, with 12 bases in between. The CDR3 loop reads CASSFIRIHSNQPQHF. CDR3 nucleotides: TGTGCCAGCAGTTTCATCAGGATACATAGCAATCAGCCCCAGCATTTT.

CDR3 amino acids: CASSYGEYSEAFF. For the CDR3, the DNA is TGTGCCAGCAGTTACGGGGAATACTCTGAAGCTTTCTTT. This chain links TRBV6-5 with TRBJ1-1; the D is unclear. The length of the CDR3 is 13 residues. The germline V gene encodes CDR1 MNHEY and CDR2 SVGAGI. Trimming left V 2 bases short and J 6 bases short, with 10 bases between.

The chain links TRBV5-8 to TRBJ1-2; D is unresolved. Germline V lookup: CDR1 SGHTS, CDR2 YDEGEE. The CDR3 runs 14 residues. Trimming pared 1 base from V and 5 bases from J, leaving 12 bases between. The CDR3 is CASSLSVDLYGYTF. CDR3 nucleotides: TGTGCCAGCAGCTTGTCCGTGGACCTATATGGCTACACCTTC.

V is TRBV5-4 and J is TRBJ1-2; no clear D gene. The germline V gene has CDR1 SGHNT and CDR2 YYREEE (reference sequence). This CDR3 comprises 14 residues. Between the trimmed V and J ends, which lost 0 bases and 4 bases, there was a span of 10 bases. CDR3 DNA sequence: TGTGCCAGCAGCTTGGGCGCGCGGTCCTATGGCTACACCTTC. It is translated as CASSLGARSYGYTF.

The J gene is TRBJ2-6, the V gene TRBV27; TRBD2 might be the D (5 bases). Trimming pared 2 bases from V and 0 bases from J, leaving 23 bases between. Germline V gene sequence: CDR1 MNHEY, CDR2 SMNVEV (reference sequence). The CDR3 covers 21 residues. The CDR3 here is CASSLAGGGSTWISGANVLTF. As DNA, the CDR3 is TGTGCCAGCAGTTTAGCGGGTGGCGGTTCGACGTGGATCTCTGGGGCCAACGTCCTGACTTTC.

The CDR3 DNA follows: TGTGCCAGCACGAGTCGGGGATCGAACACCGGGGAGCTGTTTTTT. Translated: CASTSRGSNTGELFF. The chain links TRBV2 to TRBJ2-2; TRBD2 is a possible D gene (5 bases). V was shortened by 7 bases and J by 0 bases, with 12 bases between the two germline ends. The CDR3 sequence is 15 residues long. CDR1 SNHLY and CDR2 FYNNEI come from the germline V gene. The full variable domain, with the rest looked up from reference TRBV2 and TRBJ2-2, is EPEVTQTPSHQVTQMGQEVILRCVPISNHLYFYWYRQILGQKVEFLVSFYNNEISEKSEIFDDQFSVERPDGSNFTLKIRSTKLEDSAMYFCASTSRGSNTGELFFGEGSRLTVL.

CDR3 coding DNA: TGCGCCAGCAGCTTGGGACTAGCGGGGGTTAATGAGCAGTTCTTC. Its translation: CASSLGLAGVNEQFF. The chain links TRBV5-1 to TRBJ2-1; 12 nucleotides agree with TRBD2. The germline V gene has CDR1 SGHRS and CDR2 YFSETQ. This CDR3 comprises 15 residues. J gave up 7 bases and V 0 bases, and 2 bases lay outside the gene matches.

The chain has TRBV2 and TRBJ2-1; D is unclear. Deletions cut 2 bases from V and 4 bases from J, with 15 bases between. This CDR3 is built from 16 residues. Germline V gives CDR1 SNHLY, CDR2 FYNNEI. The CDR3 here is CASSELRRPGYNEQFF. CDR3 in DNA: TGTGCCAGCAGTGAACTGCGTAGGCCGGGTTACAATGAGCAGTTCTTC.

The chain has TRBV10-3 and TRBJ2-1; a possible D gene is TRBD2 (6 bases). V shed 0 bases and J shed 4 bases, with 10 bases lying between them. Germline CDR1 and CDR2: ENHRY and SYGVKD. The length of the CDR3 is 15 residues. As DNA, the CDR3 is TGTGCCATCAGTGAGTCGGCCGGGGGTTACAATGAGCAGTTCTTC. It translates to CAISESAGGYNEQFF.

The CDR3 sequence: CASSEYGIRGTSYEQYF. CDR3 nucleotide sequence: TGTGCCAGCAGTGAATACGGGATCAGGGGGACCAGCTACGAGCAGTACTTC. This rearrangement joins TRBV6-1 to TRBJ2-7; 7 bases fit TRBD1. Looked up from germline, CDR1 is MNHNS and CDR2 is SASEGT. CDR3 length equals 17 residues. V was pared by 2 bases and J by 3 bases, with 13 bases of the junction left unmatched.

This clone was found once. The V and J genes are TRBV27 and TRBJ1-2, with D perhaps TRBD1 (5 bases). Germline values: CDR1 MNHEY, CDR2 SMNVEV (reference sequence). This CDR3 spans 16 amino acids. V lost 3 bases and J lost 4, with 18 bases in between. This chain's CDR3 is CASSFLGPTEAYGYTF. In nucleotides, the CDR3 is TGTGCCAGCAGTTTCCTTGGGCCGACAGAAGCCTATGGCTACACCTTC.

The V gene is TRBV11-2, the J gene TRBJ2-1; D is ambiguous. With 6 bases removed from V and 0 bases from J, the gap between germline ends came to 6 bases. Per germline, CDR1 SGHAT and CDR2 FQNNGV. The CDR3 is 13 amino acids. As DNA, the CDR3 is TGTGCCAGCAGTCAAGCCTCCTACAATGAGCAGTTCTTC. Amino acid sequence: CASSQASYNEQFF. Using reference TRBV11-2 and TRBJ2-1 for the parts outside the CDR3, the full variable domain is EAGVAQSPRYKIIEKRQSVAFWCNPISGHATLYWYQQILGQGPKLLIQFQNNGVVDDSQLPKDRFSAERLKGVDSTLKIQPAKLEDSAVYLCASSQASYNEQFFGPGTRLTVL.

The chain has TRBV13 and TRBJ2-6, with TRBD1 matching over 10 bases. Losses at the gene ends were 0 bases for V and 0 bases for J; bases not matched to a gene: 5. The CDR3 covers 19 residues. Per germline, CDR1 PRHDT and CDR2 FYEKMQ (reference sequence). The CDR3 DNA follows: TGTGCCAGCAGCTTAGGGGGACAGGGGTACTACTCTGGGGCCAACGTCCTGACTTTC. Translation: CASSLGGQGYYSGANVLTF.

V is TRBV6-5 and J is TRBJ1-2; possibly TRBD1 for D (5 bases). The germline CDR1 and CDR2 sequences are MNHEY and SVGAGI. The ends were cut back, 6 bases at V and 4 bases at J, with 12 bases in the middle. The CDR3 length is 13 residues. The CDR3 DNA reads TGTGCCAGCAGCGAGATGGGGGTCTATGGCTACACCTTC. It is translated as CASSEMGVYGYTF.

This rearrangement joins TRBV7-9 to TRBJ2-2, with unresolved D. The V gene lost 5 bases and the J gene lost 4 bases, with 14 bases spanning the gap. The CDR3 runs to 15 residues. In germline, CDR1 is SEHNR, CDR2 FQNEAQ (reference sequence). CDR3 in DNA: TGTGCCAGCAGCGAGCCCTCGATCGGCACCGGGGAGCTGTTTTTT. Residues: CASSEPSIGTGELFF.

The V call is TRBV11-2, the J call TRBJ2-7; D is tentatively TRBD1 or TRBD2 (6 bases each). The CDR3 length is 12 residues. Trimming shortened V by 6 bases and J by 7 bases, and 13 bases separated the two germline ends. The germline CDR1 and CDR2 sequences are SGHAT and FQNNGV. The CDR3 sequence is CASRNTGREQYF. Written as DNA, the CDR3 is TGTGCCAGCAGGAATACAGGGAGGGAGCAGTACTTC.

The chain uses TRBV7-2 and TRBJ2-1; no firm D call. V was shortened by 5 bases and J by 5 bases, with 10 bases between the two germline ends. CDR1 is SGHTA and CDR2 is FQGNSA in the germline V gene. The CDR3 sequence is 13 residues long. The CDR3 DNA is TGTGCCAGCAGCCCATACCTAAACAATGAGCAGTTCTTC. It specifies CASSPYLNNEQFF.

The chain combines TRBV6-5 with TRBJ2-5; D call uncertain. Germline CDR1 and CDR2: MNHEY and SVGAGI. V gave up 6 bases and J gave up 1 base, with 9 bases separating them. The CDR3 spans 13 residues. In nucleotides, the CDR3 is TGTGCCAGCAGGTCCAGAATCCAAGAGACCCAGTACTTC. It yields the protein CASRSRIQETQYF.